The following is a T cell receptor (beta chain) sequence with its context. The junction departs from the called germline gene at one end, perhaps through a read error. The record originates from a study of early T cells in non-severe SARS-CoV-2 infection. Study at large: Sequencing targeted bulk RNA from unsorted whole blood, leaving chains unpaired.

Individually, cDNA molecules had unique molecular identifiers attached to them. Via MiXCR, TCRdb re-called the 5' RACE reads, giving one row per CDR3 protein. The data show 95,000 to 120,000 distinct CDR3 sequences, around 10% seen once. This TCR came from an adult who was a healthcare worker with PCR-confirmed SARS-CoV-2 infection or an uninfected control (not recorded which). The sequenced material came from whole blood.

Written as DNA, the CDR3 is TGTGTCAGCAGCGTAACGGAGCGCTCGTACCAAGAGACCCAGTACTTC. Protein sequence: CVSSVTERSYQETQYF. The genes are TRBV9 and TRBJ2-5; D ambiguous. This CDR3 has 16 amino acids. The V gene's germline CDR1 is SGDLS and CDR2 YYNGEE. The full variable domain, rest sourced from reference TRBV9 and TRBJ2-5, is DSGVTQTPKHLITATGQRVTLRCSPRSGDLSVYWYQQSLDQGLQFLIQYYNGEERAKGNILERFSAQQFPDLHSELNLSSLELGDSALYFCVSSVTERSYQETQYFGPGTRLLVL.